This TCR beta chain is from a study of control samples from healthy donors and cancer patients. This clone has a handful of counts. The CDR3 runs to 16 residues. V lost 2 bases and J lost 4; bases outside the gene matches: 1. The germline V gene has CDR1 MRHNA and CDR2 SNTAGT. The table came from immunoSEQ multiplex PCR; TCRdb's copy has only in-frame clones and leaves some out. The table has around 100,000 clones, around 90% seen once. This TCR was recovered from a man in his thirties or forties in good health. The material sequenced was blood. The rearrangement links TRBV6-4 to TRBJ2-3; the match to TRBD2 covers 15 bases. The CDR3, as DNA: TGTGCCAGCAGTGACGGACTAGCGGGAGGGGCAGATACGCAGTATTTT. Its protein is CASSDGLAGGADTQYF.